The present entry profiles one T cell receptor (beta chain) with its context. The sample comes from a study of blood T cell repertoires in COVID-19. Overall study: T cells, B-cell-depleted T cells, or PBMCs provided the cDNA or gDNA that served as material.

Data came from immunoSEQ multiplex PCR; TCRdb stores just in-frame clones and leaves some out. The sample consists of about 12,000 clones, approximately 85% of them appearing once. The CDR3 totals 17 residues. From germline, CDR1 is SGHNT and CDR2 YYREEE (reference sequence). Trimming at V came to 4 bases and at J to 0 bases, leaving 10 bases not matched to a gene. The V and J genes are TRBV5-4 and TRBJ2-7, with 10 bases lining up with TRBD2. The sequenced material came from peripheral blood. This clonotype originated in a human donor in a cohort sampled during active COVID-19. CDR3 nucleotides: TGTGCCAGCAGCCTGGGTGGGGCTAGCGGGAGCTCCTACGAGCAGTACTTC. It is translated as CASSLGGASGSSYEQYF.